The T cell receptor (beta chain) under discussion was sequenced for a study of CD8 T cells in ankylosing spondylitis. Study observations and caveats: There was a TCR beta motif, made of fewer than 10 highly homologous variants, that appeared characteristic of ankylosing spondylitis blood. Clones that were linked to disease were CD8+ and were relatively rare in peripheral blood. Previously reported in reactive arthritis synovial fluid and blood were some of the motif variants. Significantly higher representation of disease-linked clones was reported for matched ankylosing spondylitis synovial fluid.

Points on this clonotype: As yet, its antigen is unknown.

It was by quantitative 5'-RACE with molecular barcodes that TCR beta libraries were made. TCRdb itself ran the 5' RACE reads through MiXCR, one entry per CDR3 protein. Of 130,000 or so distinct CDR3 sequences in the sample, 17% are singletons; the top ten hold approximately 30%. Per the germline V gene, CDR1 is SEHNR and CDR2 is FQNEAQ (reference sequence). The CDR3 contains 17 residues. Unmatched junction bases numbered 16, after V lost 4 bases and J lost 8 bases. Sequencing input: blood, either unsorted or a sorted T cell fraction (not recorded which). The TCR originated in a male donor with ankylosing spondylitis. V is TRBV7-9 and J is TRBJ2-1, with TRBD2 matching 8 bases. The CDR3 bases are TGTGCCAGCAGCTCAGTCAGTAGCGGGATTGCCGCGGATGAGCAGTTCTTC. Translated: CASSSVSSGIAADEQFF.